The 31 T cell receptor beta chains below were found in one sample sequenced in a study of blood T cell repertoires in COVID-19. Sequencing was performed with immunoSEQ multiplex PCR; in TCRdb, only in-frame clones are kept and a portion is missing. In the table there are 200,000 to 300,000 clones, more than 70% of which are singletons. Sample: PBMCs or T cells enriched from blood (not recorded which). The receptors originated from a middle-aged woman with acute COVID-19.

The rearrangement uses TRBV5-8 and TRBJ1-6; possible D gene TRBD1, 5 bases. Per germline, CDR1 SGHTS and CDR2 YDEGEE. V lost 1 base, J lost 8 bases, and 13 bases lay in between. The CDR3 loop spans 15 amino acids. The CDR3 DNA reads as TGTGCCAGCAGCTTGACGGGGACGGGAGATTCACCCCTCCACTTT. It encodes CASSLTGTGDSPLHF.

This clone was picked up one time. CDR3 nucleotide sequence: TGCGCCAGCAGCTTGCAGGGAATTAGCACAGATACGCAGTATTTT. Protein sequence: CASSLQGISTDTQYF. V usage is TRBV5-1 and J usage is TRBJ2-3, with D perhaps TRBD1 (5 bases). The CDR3 has 15 residues. Trimming took 1 base from V and 0 from J, leaving 9 bases between them. Per germline, CDR1 SGHRS and CDR2 YFSETQ. Combining the CDR3 with reference TRBV5-1 and TRBJ2-3 gives the whole variable domain KAGVTQTPRYLIKTRGQQVTLSCSPISGHRSVSWYQQTPGQGLQFLFEYFSETQRNKGNFPGRFSGRQFSNSRSEMNVSTLELGDSALYLCASSLQGISTDTQYFGPGTRLTVL.

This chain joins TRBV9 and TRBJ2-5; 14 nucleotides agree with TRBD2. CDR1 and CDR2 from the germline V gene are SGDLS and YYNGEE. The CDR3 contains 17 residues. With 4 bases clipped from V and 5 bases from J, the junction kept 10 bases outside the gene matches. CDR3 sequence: CASSPGTSGSPGETQYF. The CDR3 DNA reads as TGTGCCAGCAGCCCAGGGACTAGCGGGAGCCCGGGGGAGACCCAGTACTTC.

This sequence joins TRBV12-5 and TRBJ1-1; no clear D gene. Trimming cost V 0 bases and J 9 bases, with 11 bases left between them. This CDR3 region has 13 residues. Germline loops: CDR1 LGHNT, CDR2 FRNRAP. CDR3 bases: TGTGCTAGTGGTTTGGTTGGGCGGACTAAAGCTTTCTTT. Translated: CASGLVGRTKAFF.

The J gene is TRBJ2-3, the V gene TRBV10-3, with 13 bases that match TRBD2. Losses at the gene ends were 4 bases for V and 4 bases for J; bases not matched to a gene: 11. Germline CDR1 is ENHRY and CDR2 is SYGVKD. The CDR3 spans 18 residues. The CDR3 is CAISGLAGGVSGADTQYF. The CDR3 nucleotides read TGTGCCATCAGTGGACTAGCGGGGGGTGTTAGTGGTGCAGATACGCAGTATTTT.

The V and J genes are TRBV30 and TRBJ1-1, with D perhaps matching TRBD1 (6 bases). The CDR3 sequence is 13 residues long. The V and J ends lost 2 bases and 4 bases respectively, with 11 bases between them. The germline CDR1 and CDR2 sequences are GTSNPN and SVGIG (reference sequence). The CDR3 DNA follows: TGTGCCTGGAGTTCAGGGGAGGGCACTGAAGCTTTCTTT. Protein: CAWSSGEGTEAFF.

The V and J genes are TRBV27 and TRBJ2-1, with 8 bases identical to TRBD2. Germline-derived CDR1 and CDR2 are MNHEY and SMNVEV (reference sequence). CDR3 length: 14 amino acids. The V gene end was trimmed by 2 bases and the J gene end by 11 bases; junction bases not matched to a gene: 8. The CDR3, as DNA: TGTGCCAGCAGTTTAGGAATAATAGCGGGGCAGCAGTTCTTC. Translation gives CASSLGIIAGQQFF.

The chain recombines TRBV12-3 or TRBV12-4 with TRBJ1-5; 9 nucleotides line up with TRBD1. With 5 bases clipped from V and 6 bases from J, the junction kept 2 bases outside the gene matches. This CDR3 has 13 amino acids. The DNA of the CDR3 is TGTGCCAGCAGTCGACAGGGGGGTCAGCCCCAGCATTTT. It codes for CASSRQGGQPQHF.

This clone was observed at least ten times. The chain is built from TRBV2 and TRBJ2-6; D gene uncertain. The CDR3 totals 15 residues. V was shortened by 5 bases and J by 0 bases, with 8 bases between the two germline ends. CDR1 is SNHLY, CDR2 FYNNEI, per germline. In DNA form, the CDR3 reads TGTGCCAGCAGTTATGGGCCCTCTGGGGCCAACGTCCTGACTTTC. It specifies CASSYGPSGANVLTF. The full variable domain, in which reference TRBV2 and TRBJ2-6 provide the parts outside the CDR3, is EPEVTQTPSHQVTQMGQEVILRCVPISNHLYFYWYRQILGQKVEFLVSFYNNEISEKSEIFDDQFSVERPDGSNFTLKIRSTKLEDSAMYFCASSYGPSGANVLTFGAGSRLTVL.

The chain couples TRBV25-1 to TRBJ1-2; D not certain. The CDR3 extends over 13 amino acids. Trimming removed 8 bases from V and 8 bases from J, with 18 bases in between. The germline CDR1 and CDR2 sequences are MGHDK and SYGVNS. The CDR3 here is CASAGFALGGYTF. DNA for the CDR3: TGTGCCAGCGCGGGATTTGCTCTGGGGGGCTACACCTTC.

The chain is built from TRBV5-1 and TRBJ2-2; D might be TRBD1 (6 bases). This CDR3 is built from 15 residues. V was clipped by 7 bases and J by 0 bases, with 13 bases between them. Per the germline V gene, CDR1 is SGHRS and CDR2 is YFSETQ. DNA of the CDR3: TGCGCCAGCGGGGAAGGGGGTACGAACACCGGGGAGCTGTTTTTT. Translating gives CASGEGGTNTGELFF.

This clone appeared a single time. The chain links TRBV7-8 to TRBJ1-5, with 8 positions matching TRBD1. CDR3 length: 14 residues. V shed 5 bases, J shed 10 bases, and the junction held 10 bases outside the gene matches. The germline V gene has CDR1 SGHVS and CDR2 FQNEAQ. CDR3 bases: TGTGCCAGCAGCCGAGACAGGGGCCGAGGACCCCAGCATTTT. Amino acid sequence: CASSRDRGRGPQHF.

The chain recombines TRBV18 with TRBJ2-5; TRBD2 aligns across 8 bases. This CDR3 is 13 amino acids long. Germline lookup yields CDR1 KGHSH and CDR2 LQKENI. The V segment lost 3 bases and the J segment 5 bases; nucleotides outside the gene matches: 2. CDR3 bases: TGTGCCAGCTCACCGGGACTAGGGGAGACCCAGTACTTC. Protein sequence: CASSPGLGETQYF.

DNA of the CDR3: TGTGCCAGTAGGACAGGGGGAACGGGGTCCGGGGAGCTGTTTTTT. Its protein product is CASRTGGTGSGELFF. This chain uses TRBV19 with TRBJ2-2; 9 nucleotides match TRBD1. The germline CDR1 and CDR2 sequences are LNHDA and SQIVND (reference sequence). The CDR3 covers 15 residues. V shed 6 bases, J shed 6 bases, and the junction held 8 bases outside the gene matches.

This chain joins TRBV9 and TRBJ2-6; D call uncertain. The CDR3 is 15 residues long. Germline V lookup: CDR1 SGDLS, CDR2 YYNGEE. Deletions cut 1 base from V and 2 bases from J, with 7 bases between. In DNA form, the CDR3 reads TGTGCCAGCAGCGTACGAGGTGCTGGGGCCAACGTCCTGACTTTC. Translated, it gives CASSVRGAGANVLTF.

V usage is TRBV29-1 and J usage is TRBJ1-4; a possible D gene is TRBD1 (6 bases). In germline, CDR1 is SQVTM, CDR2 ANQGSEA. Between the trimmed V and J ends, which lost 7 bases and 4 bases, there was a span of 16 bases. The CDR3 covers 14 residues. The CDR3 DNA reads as TGCAGCGCTCGAGGACAGACCTTTAATGAAAAACTGTTTTTT. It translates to CSARGQTFNEKLFF.

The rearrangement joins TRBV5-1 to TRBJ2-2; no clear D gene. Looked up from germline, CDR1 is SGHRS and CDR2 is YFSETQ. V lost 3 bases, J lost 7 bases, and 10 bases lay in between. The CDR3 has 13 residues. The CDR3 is CASSSSLRGELFF. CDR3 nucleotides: TGCGCCAGCAGCTCGTCCCTTCGCGGGGAGCTGTTTTTT.

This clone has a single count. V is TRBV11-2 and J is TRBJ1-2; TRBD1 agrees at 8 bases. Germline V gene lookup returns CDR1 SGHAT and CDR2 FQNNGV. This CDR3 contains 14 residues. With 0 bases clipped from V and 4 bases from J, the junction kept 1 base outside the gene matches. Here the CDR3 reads CASSLETGVYGYTF. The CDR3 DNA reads TGTGCCAGCAGCTTAGAGACAGGGGTCTATGGCTACACCTTC.

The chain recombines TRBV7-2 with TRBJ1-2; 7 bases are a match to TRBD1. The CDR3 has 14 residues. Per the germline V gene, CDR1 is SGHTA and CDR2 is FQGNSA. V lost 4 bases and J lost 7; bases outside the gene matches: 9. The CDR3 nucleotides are TGTGCCAGCAGCTCCCAGACAGGGCTTTCTGGCTACACCTTC. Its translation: CASSSQTGLSGYTF.

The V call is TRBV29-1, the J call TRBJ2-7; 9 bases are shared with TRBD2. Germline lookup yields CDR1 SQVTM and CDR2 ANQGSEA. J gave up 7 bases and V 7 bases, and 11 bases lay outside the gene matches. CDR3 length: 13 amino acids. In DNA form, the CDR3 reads TGCAGCGCTACCGGGACTAGCCCTCGGGAGCAGTACTTC. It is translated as CSATGTSPREQYF.

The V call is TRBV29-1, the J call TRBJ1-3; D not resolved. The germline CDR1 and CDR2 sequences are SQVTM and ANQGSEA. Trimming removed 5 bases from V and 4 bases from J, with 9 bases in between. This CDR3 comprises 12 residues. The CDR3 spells CSVHLEGNTIYF. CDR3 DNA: TGCAGCGTTCACCTAGAAGGAAACACCATATATTTT.

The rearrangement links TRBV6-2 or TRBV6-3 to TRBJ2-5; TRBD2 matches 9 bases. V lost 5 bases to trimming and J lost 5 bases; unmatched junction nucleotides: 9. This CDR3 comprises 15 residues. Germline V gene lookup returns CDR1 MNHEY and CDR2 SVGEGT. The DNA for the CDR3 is TGTGCCAGCAGTAAAATTAGCGGGGGCAGGGAGACCCAGTACTTC. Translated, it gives CASSKISGGRETQYF.

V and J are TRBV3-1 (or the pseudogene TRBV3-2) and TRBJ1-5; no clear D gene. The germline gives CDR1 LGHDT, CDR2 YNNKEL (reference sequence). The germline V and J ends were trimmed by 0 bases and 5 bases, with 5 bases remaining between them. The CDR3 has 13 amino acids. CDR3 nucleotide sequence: TGTGCCAGCAGCCAAGATCTATATCAGCCCCAGCATTTT. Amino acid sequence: CASSQDLYQPQHF.

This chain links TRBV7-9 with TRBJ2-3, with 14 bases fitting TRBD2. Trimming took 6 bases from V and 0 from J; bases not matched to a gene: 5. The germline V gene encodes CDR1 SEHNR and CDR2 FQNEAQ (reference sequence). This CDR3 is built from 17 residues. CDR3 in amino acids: CASRPRLAGGSTDTQYF. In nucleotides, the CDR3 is TGTGCCAGCAGACCGCGACTAGCGGGAGGGAGCACAGATACGCAGTATTTT.

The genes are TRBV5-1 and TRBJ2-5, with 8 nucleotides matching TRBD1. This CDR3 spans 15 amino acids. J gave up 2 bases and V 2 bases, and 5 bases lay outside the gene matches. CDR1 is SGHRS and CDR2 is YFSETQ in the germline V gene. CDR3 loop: CASSFGTGGQETQYF. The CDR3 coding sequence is TGCGCCAGCAGCTTCGGGACAGGTGGTCAAGAGACCCAGTACTTC. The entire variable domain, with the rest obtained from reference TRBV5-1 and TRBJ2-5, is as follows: KAGVTQTPRYLIKTRGQQVTLSCSPISGHRSVSWYQQTPGQGLQFLFEYFSETQRNKGNFPGRFSGRQFSNSRSEMNVSTLELGDSALYLCASSFGTGGQETQYFGPGTRLLVL.

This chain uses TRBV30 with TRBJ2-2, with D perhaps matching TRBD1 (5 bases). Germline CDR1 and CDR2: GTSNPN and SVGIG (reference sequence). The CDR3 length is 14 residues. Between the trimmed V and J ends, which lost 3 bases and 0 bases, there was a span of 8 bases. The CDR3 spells CAWSRVANTGELFF. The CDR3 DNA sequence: TGTGCCTGGAGCAGGGTTGCGAACACCGGGGAGCTGTTTTTT. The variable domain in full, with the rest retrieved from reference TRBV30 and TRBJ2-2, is SQTIHQWPATLVQPVGSPLSLECTVEGTSNPNLYWYRQAAGRGLQLLFYSVGIGQISSEVPQNLSASRPQDRQFILSSKKLLLSDSGFYLCAWSRVANTGELFFGEGSRLTVL.

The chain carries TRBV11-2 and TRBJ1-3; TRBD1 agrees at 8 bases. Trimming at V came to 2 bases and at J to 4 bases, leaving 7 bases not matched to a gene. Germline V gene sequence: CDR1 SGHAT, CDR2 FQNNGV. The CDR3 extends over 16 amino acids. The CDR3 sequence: CASSLSTGGSGNTIYF. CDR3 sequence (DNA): TGTGCCAGCAGCTTATCAACAGGGGGTTCCGGAAACACCATATATTTT.

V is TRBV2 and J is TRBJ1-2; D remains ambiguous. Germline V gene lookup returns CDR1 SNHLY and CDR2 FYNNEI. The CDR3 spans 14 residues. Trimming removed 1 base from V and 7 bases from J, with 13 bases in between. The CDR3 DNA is TGTGCCAGCAGTGAAGGCCTGGCGGTAATTGGCTACACCTTC. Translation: CASSEGLAVIGYTF.

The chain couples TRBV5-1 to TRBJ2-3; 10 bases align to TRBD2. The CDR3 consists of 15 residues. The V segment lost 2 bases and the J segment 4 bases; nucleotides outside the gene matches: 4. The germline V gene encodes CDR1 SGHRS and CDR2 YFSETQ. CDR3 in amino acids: CASSFGLAGADTQYF. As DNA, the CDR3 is TGCGCCAGCAGCTTTGGGCTAGCGGGAGCAGATACGCAGTATTTT.

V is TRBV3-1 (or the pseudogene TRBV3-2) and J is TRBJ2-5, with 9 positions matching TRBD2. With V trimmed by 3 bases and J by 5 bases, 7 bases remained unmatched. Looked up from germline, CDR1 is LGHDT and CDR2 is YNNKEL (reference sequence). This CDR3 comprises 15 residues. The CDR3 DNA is TGTGCCAGCAGCCAGCTAGCGGGGAAGGTTGAGACCCAGTACTTC. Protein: CASSQLAGKVETQYF.

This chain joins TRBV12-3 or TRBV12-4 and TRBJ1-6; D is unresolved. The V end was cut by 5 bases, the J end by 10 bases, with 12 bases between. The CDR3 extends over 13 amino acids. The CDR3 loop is CASSEDYRSPLHF. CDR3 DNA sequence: TGTGCCAGCAGTGAGGACTATCGGTCACCCCTCCACTTT.